This T cell receptor beta chain emerged from a study of blood T cell repertoires in COVID-19. Study as a whole: Sources were T cells, B-cell-depleted T cells, or PBMCs; the material itself was cDNA or gDNA.

Here immunoSEQ multiplex PCR was the method, and the copy in TCRdb shows in-frame clones only, minus some. The table includes 180,000 or so clones, around 83% detected once. This clone came up once. Trimming removed 5 bases from V and 2 bases from J; junction bases left unmatched: 7. Germline loops: CDR1 LNHDA, CDR2 SQIVND (reference sequence). The CDR3 covers 16 residues. Input material: peripheral blood. This sequence joins TRBV19 and TRBJ1-5, with 9 bases fitting TRBD1. The receptor comes from a man between 18 and 29 years old with acute or convalescent COVID-19. Here the CDR3 DNA reads TGTGCCAGTAGTGGGCACAGGGGGCGAGGCAATCAGCCCCAGCATTTT. Its translation: CASSGHRGRGNQPQHF.